This T cell receptor (beta chain) is drawn from a study of OX40 agonist ivuxolimab in advanced cancers. Clones were sequenced by immunoSEQ multiplex PCR, and TCRdb holds only the in-frame ones, with some missing. The sample holds tens of thousands of clones; over 75% are singletons and the top ten take roughly 4.8%. Autoimmune disease history or systemic immunosuppression meant exclusion. V dropped 6 bases and J dropped 6 bases, with 10 bases sitting between them. CDR1 and CDR2 from the germline V gene are MNHEY and SMNVEV (reference sequence). This CDR3 is built from 12 residues. J is TRBJ2-3 and V is TRBV27; D is unresolved. The origin of this receptor is an adult with an advanced solid tumor such as melanoma, head and neck, liver or kidney cancer. The sequencing used CD4+ or CD8+ T cells sorted from blood, collected in a trial of the OX40 agonist ivuxolimab. As DNA, the CDR3 is TGTGCCAGCAGGGATATTGGGGATACGCAGTATTTT. Its protein is CASRDIGDTQYF.